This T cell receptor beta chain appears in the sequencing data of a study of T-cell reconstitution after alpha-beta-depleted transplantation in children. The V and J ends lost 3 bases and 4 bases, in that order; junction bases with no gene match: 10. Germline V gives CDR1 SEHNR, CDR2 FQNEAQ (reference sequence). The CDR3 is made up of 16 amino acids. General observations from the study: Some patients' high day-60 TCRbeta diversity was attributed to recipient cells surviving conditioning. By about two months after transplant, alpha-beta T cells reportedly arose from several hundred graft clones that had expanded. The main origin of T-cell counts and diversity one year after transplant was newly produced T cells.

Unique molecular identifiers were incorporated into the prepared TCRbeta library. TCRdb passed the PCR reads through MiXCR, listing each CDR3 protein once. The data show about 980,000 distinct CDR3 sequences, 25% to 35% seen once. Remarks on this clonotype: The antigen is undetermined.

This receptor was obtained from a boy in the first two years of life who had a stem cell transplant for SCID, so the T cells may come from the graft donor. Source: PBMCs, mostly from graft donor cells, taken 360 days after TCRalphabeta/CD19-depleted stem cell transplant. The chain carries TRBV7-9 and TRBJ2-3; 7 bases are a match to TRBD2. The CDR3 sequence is CASSLGGLVTADTQYF. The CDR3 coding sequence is TGTGCCAGCAGCTTGGGTGGACTAGTAACCGCAGATACGCAGTATTTT.